The 27 T cell receptor beta chains in this list originate from one sample, sequenced in a study of beta chain features in type 1 diabetes. Study-wide results and limits: For Type 1 diabetes patients, all four CD4+ subsets carried TCRB CDR3s that were moderately but significantly shorter.

Every isolated RNA sample was fully reverse transcribed, so sequencing captured expressed TCRB transcripts. Sequencing used immunoSEQ multiplex PCR; TCRdb keeps in-frame clones, though not all of them. The sample records 600,000 to 700,000 clones, approximately 13% being singletons. What these receptors recognize is not known. Sequenced material: naive CD4+ T cells from blood. The origin of the receptors is a man aged 25 to 40 with type 1 diabetes.

As for this clone: At the DNA level, this CDR3 is encoded by other sequences in the same sample as well. The V gene is TRBV6-5, the J gene TRBJ2-3, with D possibly being TRBD2 (7 bases). The V end lost 2 bases, the J end lost 1 base, and 10 bases lay between the germline ends. Germline V lookup: CDR1 MNHEY, CDR2 SVGAGI. CDR3 length: 15 amino acids. CDR3 protein: CASSYGGARTDTQYF. In DNA, the CDR3 is TGTGCCAGCAGTTACGGGGGGGCCCGCACAGATACGCAGTATTTT.

This sequence joins TRBV5-1 and TRBJ2-7; TRBD1 matches 8 bases. The junction had 5 bases not matched to a gene; V was cut back by 0 bases and J by 3 bases. Per germline, CDR1 SGHRS and CDR2 YFSETQ. The CDR3 is made up of 15 amino acids. The CDR3 DNA reads as TGCGCCAGCAGCTTGGCCGAGGGACAGGTCTACGAGCAGTACTTC. Residues: CASSLAEGQVYEQYF. Full variable domain (remainder filled in from reference TRBV5-1 and TRBJ2-7): KAGVTQTPRYLIKTRGQQVTLSCSPISGHRSVSWYQQTPGQGLQFLFEYFSETQRNKGNFPGRFSGRQFSNSRSEMNVSTLELGDSALYLCASSLAEGQVYEQYFGPGTRLTVT.

V usage is TRBV6-5 and J usage is TRBJ2-3, with no clear D. Germline-derived CDR1 and CDR2 are MNHEY and SVGAGI. Trimming pared 4 bases from V and 7 bases from J, leaving 9 bases between. This CDR3 contains 12 residues. The CDR3 region has the DNA TGTGCCAGCAGTTTACTCGGAAATACGCAGTATTTT. This codes for CASSLLGNTQYF.

The table lists this clone with a few counts. The rearrangement joins TRBV7-9 to TRBJ1-2; TRBD1 aligns across 12 bases. This CDR3 has 14 amino acids. Looked up from germline, CDR1 is SEHNR and CDR2 is FQNEAQ (reference sequence). The V segment lost 5 bases and the J segment 5 bases; nucleotides outside the gene matches: 3. In DNA, the CDR3 is TGTGCCAGCAGCCAGGGACAGGGGGCATATGGCTACACCTTC. It translates to CASSQGQGAYGYTF.

In this sample, this clone turned up a few times. V is TRBV9 and J is TRBJ1-3; TRBD1 might be the D (5 bases). The CDR3 spans 17 residues. V was trimmed by 4 bases and J by 4 bases, leaving 21 bases between them. The germline gives CDR1 SGDLS, CDR2 YYNGEE. Here the CDR3 DNA reads TGTGCCAGCAGCTCGGGCCCGGCCAGGGCAAACGGAAACACCATATATTTT. Translated, it gives CASSSGPARANGNTIYF.

This clone showed up just a few times. Other DNA sequences from this sample encode an identical CDR3 as well. The chain combines TRBV28 with TRBJ2-5, with no clear D. Germline V CDR1 and CDR2: MDHEN, SYDVKM. This CDR3 region has 12 residues. V gave up 2 bases and J gave up 3 bases, with 4 bases separating them. CDR3 DNA sequence: TGTGCCAGCAGTTTAAGAAAAGAGACCCAGTACTTC. It encodes CASSLRKETQYF.

The chain is built from TRBV6-6 and TRBJ1-5, with D possibly being TRBD1 (5 bases). Trimming cost V 2 bases and J 9 bases, with 5 bases left between them. The CDR3 is 11 amino acids. Germline CDR1 reads MNHNY; CDR2 reads SVGAGI (reference sequence). DNA for the CDR3: TGTGCCAGCAGTTACGGGGGGCCCCAGCATTTT. Its protein product is CASSYGGPQHF.

The table lists this clone with a few counts. V gene TRBV28 combines with J gene TRBJ2-7; 8 bases agree with TRBD1. From germline, CDR1 is MDHEN and CDR2 SYDVKM. The V segment lost 8 bases and the J segment 5 bases; nucleotides outside the gene matches: 8. This CDR3 region has 13 residues. CDR3 loop: CASLGQGAHEQYF. The CDR3 nucleotides are TGTGCCAGCTTAGGACAGGGTGCCCACGAGCAGTACTTC.

The V gene is TRBV7-9, the J gene TRBJ2-1; possible D gene TRBD2, 5 bases. Germline CDR1 SEHNR, CDR2 FQNEAQ (reference sequence). V lost 11 bases to trimming and J lost 8 bases, with 13 bases between them. The CDR3 extends over 11 amino acids. CDR3 loop: CAQVAGDEQFF. The CDR3 DNA is TGTGCCCAAGTGGCCGGGGATGAGCAGTTCTTC.

The chain is built from TRBV5-1 and TRBJ1-2; 7 bases fit TRBD1. In germline, CDR1 is SGHRS, CDR2 YFSETQ. V dropped 2 bases and J dropped 0; count of bases not matched to a gene: 4. CDR3 length: 15 residues. CDR3 sequence reads: CASSFRDRTNYGYTF. CDR3 DNA: TGCGCCAGCAGCTTTAGGGACAGAACTAACTATGGCTACACCTTC.

The chain has TRBV7-8 and TRBJ2-1; D is unresolved. This CDR3 has 17 residues. The V gene's germline CDR1 is SGHVS and CDR2 FQNEAQ. Trimming took 0 bases from V and 0 from J, leaving 12 bases between them. CDR3 amino acids: CASSLAGFRGSYNEQFF. The DNA of the CDR3 is TGTGCCAGCAGCTTAGCCGGATTTCGAGGCTCCTACAATGAGCAGTTCTTC.

This clone was seen more than once but under ten times. The chain carries TRBV29-1 and TRBJ2-6, with 8 bases fitting TRBD1. Germline lookup yields CDR1 SQVTM and CDR2 ANQGSEA. With 6 bases clipped from V and 1 base from J, the junction kept 8 bases outside the gene matches. The CDR3 extends over 16 amino acids. The CDR3, as DNA: TGCAGCGTGGGGGGACAGGAGTTTTCTGGGGCCAACGTCCTGACTTTC. The encoded protein is CSVGGQEFSGANVLTF.

This clone occurred a few times. The V and J genes are TRBV5-4 and TRBJ1-2, with a tentative D call TRBD1 (6 bases). Germline CDR1 and CDR2: SGHNT and YYREEE (reference sequence). The CDR3 consists of 14 residues. Trimming took 2 bases from V and 4 from J, leaving 12 bases between them. For the CDR3, the DNA is TGTGCCAGCAGCTTCAGGGGCGGTATCTATGGCTACACCTTC. Translation gives CASSFRGGIYGYTF.

In its sample, this clone was seen a few times. The rearrangement links TRBV5-1 to TRBJ2-2; 7 bases map to TRBD1. The germline CDR1 and CDR2 sequences are SGHRS and YFSETQ. This CDR3 has 16 amino acids. V trimming: 0 bases; J trimming: 4 bases; junction bases outside the gene matches: 6. The CDR3 DNA reads TGCGCCAGCAGCTTGGGATCCGACAGGGCCACCGGGGAGCTGTTTTTT. It is translated as CASSLGSDRATGELFF.

This clone occurred a few times. This chain links TRBV6-5 with TRBJ2-1, with D maybe TRBD2 (6 bases). The V and J ends lost 5 bases and 7 bases respectively, with 12 bases between them. The CDR3 consists of 13 residues. The germline V gene encodes CDR1 MNHEY and CDR2 SVGAGI. The CDR3 protein is CASSRDRENEQFF. As DNA, the CDR3 is TGTGCCAGCAGTCGGGACCGGGAGAATGAGCAGTTCTTC.

This clone was found a few times. The chain carries TRBV7-8 and TRBJ2-7; tentative D call: TRBD2 (5 bases). Deletions cut 5 bases from V and 0 bases from J, with 11 bases between. Germline V gene data show CDR1 as SGHVS and CDR2 as FQNEAQ. This CDR3 is built from 14 residues. CDR3 nucleotides: TGTGCCAGCAGCACCCAAAGCGGCTCCTACGAGCAGTACTTC. It translates to CASSTQSGSYEQYF.

The V and J genes are TRBV6-5 and TRBJ1-1; TRBD1 matches at 9 bases. After removal of 2 bases from V and 4 bases from J, the junction contained 8 bases not matched to a gene. The CDR3 has 16 residues. In germline, CDR1 is MNHEY, CDR2 SVGAGI. DNA for the CDR3: TGTGCCAGCAGTTACACCTGGACAGGGGTGGGCACTGAAGCTTTCTTT. It specifies CASSYTWTGVGTEAFF.

For this clone: Other nucleotide sequences in the sample specify the same CDR3. The CDR3 DNA reads as TGTGCCAGCAGCCGGATCCAAGAGACCCAGTACTTC. As protein: CASSRIQETQYF. J is TRBJ2-5 and V is TRBV7-2; D call uncertain. Trimming stripped 5 bases from V and 1 base from J, with 5 bases between. The length of the CDR3 is 12 residues. CDR1 SGHTA and CDR2 FQGNSA come from the germline V gene.

The chain combines TRBV30 with TRBJ2-3, with TRBD2 matching over 8 bases. V gave up 5 bases and J gave up 6 bases; unmatched junction bases: 10. The CDR3 is made up of 14 amino acids. CDR1 and CDR2 (germline): GTSNPN, SVGIG (reference sequence). CDR3 residues: CAWALRGGRDTQYF. DNA of the CDR3: TGTGCCTGGGCCCTTCGCGGGGGGCGGGATACGCAGTATTTT.

There are a few counts of this clone. Other DNA sequences in this sample translate to the same CDR3. The chain links TRBV9 to TRBJ1-2; D call uncertain. CDR1 SGDLS and CDR2 YYNGEE come from the germline V gene. With 3 bases removed from V and 5 bases from J, the gap between germline ends came to 2 bases. The CDR3 has 10 amino acids. For the CDR3, the DNA is TGTGCCAGCAGCGGTTATGGCTACACCTTC. This encodes CASSGYGYTF. The variable domain in full, completed from reference TRBV9 and TRBJ1-2, reads DSGVTQTPKHLITATGQRVTLRCSPRSGDLSVYWYQQSLDQGLQFLIQYYNGEERAKGNILERFSAQQFPDLHSELNLSSLELGDSALYFCASSGYGYTFGSGTRLTVV.

This clone has a handful of counts. This sequence joins TRBV10-2 and TRBJ2-2, with D possibly matching TRBD1 (6 bases). The germline gives CDR1 WSHSY, CDR2 SAAADI. CDR3 size: 14 residues. Trimming took 7 bases from V and 2 from J, leaving 11 bases between them. The CDR3 spells CASNRDTNTGELFF. The DNA of the CDR3 is TGCGCCAGCAATCGGGACACCAACACCGGGGAGCTGTTTTTT.

This clone was picked up a small number of times. The chain recombines TRBV10-3 with TRBJ2-3; tentative D call: TRBD1 (6 bases). The CDR3 extends over 13 amino acids. Looked up from germline, CDR1 is ENHRY and CDR2 is SYGVKD. Trimming left V 5 bases short and J 3 bases short, with 9 bases between. The CDR3 sequence is CAISRQETDTQYF. The CDR3 DNA follows: TGTGCCATCAGTAGACAGGAGACAGATACGCAGTATTTT.

The chain couples TRBV19 to TRBJ2-7; 8 nucleotides line up with TRBD1. Germline-derived CDR1 and CDR2 are LNHDA and SQIVND (reference sequence). The CDR3 runs to 16 residues. V was clipped by 3 bases and J by 1 base; unmatched bases: 8. The CDR3 bases are TGTGCCAGTAGTATCTCAGGGGGCCTTCAGTCCTACGAGCAGTACTTC. Protein product: CASSISGGLQSYEQYF.

This rearrangement joins TRBV11-3 to TRBJ2-1; TRBD1 agrees at 10 bases. CDR3 length: 17 amino acids. Looked up from germline, CDR1 is SGHNT and CDR2 is YENEEA. J was trimmed by 6 bases and V by 2 bases; bases with no gene match: 10. CDR3 protein: CASSLNGGQGVINEQFF. CDR3 sequence (DNA): TGTGCCAGCAGCTTAAATGGTGGACAGGGGGTCATCAATGAGCAGTTCTTC.

The V call is TRBV29-1, the J call TRBJ1-2; TRBD1 might be the D (5 bases). CDR3 length: 13 amino acids. Trimming removed 3 bases from V and 2 bases from J, with 10 bases in between. Germline CDR1 reads SQVTM; CDR2 reads ANQGSEA. In DNA form, the CDR3 reads TGCAGCGTTGAGGGGGTACGCAACTATGGCTACACCTTC. Translated: CSVEGVRNYGYTF.

This clone was counted only a few times. The chain carries TRBV19 and TRBJ1-4; a weak D match, TRBD1 (6 bases). Trimming took 1 base from V and 3 from J, leaving 15 bases between them. CDR3 size: 17 residues. From germline, CDR1 is LNHDA and CDR2 SQIVND (reference sequence). The CDR3 here is CASSIVPRTASNEKLFF. The DNA of the CDR3 is TGTGCCAGTAGTATAGTCCCCCGGACAGCTTCTAATGAAAAACTGTTTTTT.

The chain uses TRBV9 and TRBJ1-2; D remains unclear. The CDR3 length is 14 residues. Germline CDR1 SGDLS, CDR2 YYNGEE. The V end was cut by 0 bases, the J end by 3 bases, with 9 bases between. The CDR3 here is CASSVEADYYGYTF. CDR3 DNA sequence: TGTGCCAGCAGCGTAGAGGCAGACTACTATGGCTACACCTTC.